The rows below give T cell receptor beta chains drawn from one sample of a study of CXCR3-negative and CXCR3-positive naive CD8 T cells. Reanalyzing the 5' RACE reads, TCRdb keeps one entry per CDR3 protein, without DNA. Here the sample table reports around 56,000 distinct CDR3 sequences. Sequencing input: naive CXCR3- CD8+ T cells from blood. These receptor sequences come from a human donor in good health. Some clones in this sample may be carry-over from other donors' samples. CDR3s include the opening cysteine and the closing phenylalanine or tryptophan.

j_call v_call cdr3_aa
TRBJ2-3 TRBV9 CASSVAGVSADTQYF
TRBJ2-1 TRBV6-2/TRBV6-3 CASSYPGLPSSYNEQFF
TRBJ2-7 TRBV27 CASSFNPRALGQEIYF
TRBJ1-5 TRBV19 CASSAPTVSLSYSNQPQHF
TRBJ2-1 TRBV7-9 CASSLGLAGGPTYNEQFF
TRBJ2-1 TRBV20-1 CSARLLGAFTGGNEQFF
TRBJ1-1 TRBV7-6 CASSYSSATGDTEAFF
TRBJ2-5 TRBV29-1 CSVVTGGPVETQYF
TRBJ2-1 TRBV29-1 CSVEDLRGDNEQFF
TRBJ1-1 TRBV29-1 CSVDLGLEAFF
TRBJ1-2 TRBV5-1 CASSLTGADYGYTF
TRBJ2-1 TRBV4-3 CASSPLGGGTYNEQFF
TRBJ2-3 TRBV28 CASSSRGGGTDTQYF
TRBJ2-1 TRBV11-3 CASSPTSEKVNNEQFF
TRBJ1-5 TRBV5-1 CASSLSDWGNQPQHF
TRBJ2-7 TRBV29-1 CSAVGAGTAYEQYF
TRBJ2-5 TRBV11-2 CASMRAGGPVRKTQYF
TRBJ1-1 TRBV29-1 CSVEDISTEAFF
TRBJ2-1 TRBV4-3 CASSQETQGSYNEQFF
TRBJ2-5 TRBV6-6 CASSYHRVAGGGKLETQYF
TRBJ2-1 TRBV29-1 CSALTGGGDEQFF
TRBJ2-5 TRBV27 CASSSFDRDQETQYF
TRBJ2-7 TRBV11-1 CASSPGTSGGASYEQYF
TRBJ2-4 TRBV7-9 CASSFDREVQNIQYF
TRBJ2-7 TRBV20-1 CSARDSGTSGPPYEQYF
TRBJ1-6 TRBV14 CASSQWGVSYNSPLHF
TRBJ2-2 TRBV5-1 CASSGTDPGTGELFF
TRBJ2-7 TRBV5-1 CASSAESYEQYF
TRBJ2-7 TRBV29-1 CSVEGSKYEQYF
TRBJ1-6 TRBV14 CASSQDTGWGSPLHF
TRBJ2-1 TRBV7-9 CASSSRDFDNEQFF
TRBJ2-1 TRBV28 CASSLGLAGIHHEQFF
TRBJ2-1 TRBV5-6 CASSLAFTGAPYNEQFF
TRBJ2-1 TRBV7-2 CASSPGPDHNEQFF
TRBJ2-7 TRBV11-3 CASSYDGSPWSYEQYF
TRBJ2-1 TRBV3-1 CASSLGGGAINEQFF
TRBJ1-2 TRBV2 CASSDEWALANYGYTF
TRBJ2-6 TRBV13 CASSSPTGSGANVLTF
TRBJ2-3 TRBV28 CASSLPDTQYF
TRBJ1-1 TRBV10-1 CASSFDRGNTEAFF
TRBJ2-7 TRBV29-1 CSVEIAGGRFVREQYF
TRBJ2-5 TRBV15 CATSPEKFGSQQETQYF